This T cell receptor beta chain was profiled in a study of OX40 agonist ivuxolimab in advanced cancers. Turning to the study itself: Age averaged approximately 60 years (range roughly 23 to 79), and roughly 80% were male. The eligibility criteria allowed prior anti-PD-1, anti-PD-L1 or anti-CTLA-4 therapy, and around 38% had some.

Study observations and caveats: At 0.1 to 3.0 mg/kg, CD4+ and CD8+ blood T cells expanded clonally by week 6.

With respect to this clone: The antigen is not known.

The length of the CDR3 is 14 residues. Germline V CDR1 and CDR2: SQVTM, ANQGSEA. The V end lost 0 bases, the J end lost 3 bases, and 11 bases lay between the germline ends. Blood sampling took place at baseline, cycle 4 day 1, and cycle 7 day 1. Data came from immunoSEQ multiplex PCR; TCRdb stores just in-frame clones and leaves some out. Of about 64,000 clones listed, approximately 88% were seen once; the top ten hold 2.5% to 3%. V usage is TRBV29-1 and J usage is TRBJ1-2; D perhaps matches TRBD1 (5 bases). This sequence originates from an adult with an advanced solid tumor such as melanoma, head and neck, liver or kidney cancer. The material was CD4+ or CD8+ T cells sorted from blood, obtained in a trial of the OX40 agonist ivuxolimab. The CDR3 spells CSVEDQPGYYGYTF. The CDR3 nucleotides read TGCAGCGTTGAAGATCAACCAGGGTACTATGGCTACACCTTC.